The TCR beta chain described here comes from a study of CD8+ T cells in alopecia areata. Broader study findings: Numerous clones, expanded in lesions, remained in scalp and blood during tofacitinib.

The sample's treatment: oral pan-JAK inhibitor, 5-10 mg twice daily. This CDR3 is 13 amino acids long. V was clipped by 8 bases and J by 1 base, with 11 bases between them. CDR1 is SGHTA, CDR2 FQGTGA, per germline. Extraction of RNA preceded its reverse transcription into cDNA, which served as the sequencing template. The method was immunoSEQ multiplex PCR; TCRdb's version includes in-frame clones alone and lacks a portion of them. The data show approximately 210,000 clones, with roughly 66% seen just once and 0.95% to 1.5% held by the top ten. This clone was observed a few times. Its antigen is not known.

This chain joins TRBV7-3 and TRBJ1-1; D remains unclear. The sequencing here drew on CD4+ T cells sorted from blood, taken around week 44, from a patient treated with tofacitinib. The receptor was isolated from a human donor with alopecia areata. CDR3 sequence reads: CASGRAPNTEAFF. CDR3 nucleotides: TGTGCCAGCGGCCGGGCCCCGAACACTGAAGCTTTCTTT.